This T cell receptor beta chain is from a study of cytomegalovirus exposure and HLA in healthy donors. Points from the study as a whole: Earlier findings revealed that most TCR beta V segments proved productive either about 87% or about 30% of the time. CMV antigen specificity of three CMV-associated chains was confirmed in vitro.

The PCR contained 60 Vbeta and 13 Jbeta primers. Profiling relied on immunoSEQ multiplex PCR, and the TCRdb table lists in-frame clones only, not all of them. The sample holds 100,000 or so clones, about 80% seen once. This clone was counted once. As yet, its antigen is unknown. In nominal health when sampled, donors likely had unrecorded immune exposures nonetheless. The CDR3 contains 16 residues. V was cut by 5 bases and J by 2 bases, with 18 bases left in between. The germline V gene has CDR1 LNHDA and CDR2 SQIVND (reference sequence). This receptor was taken from a man aged 40-50 years in good health and CMV-seropositive. The J gene is TRBJ1-2, the V gene TRBV19; D not certain. Source material: PBMCs. The CDR3 DNA sequence: TGTGCCAGTAGTCCAATCCCACCGGGGATGAACTATGGCTACACCTTC. Encoded protein: CASSPIPPGMNYGYTF.